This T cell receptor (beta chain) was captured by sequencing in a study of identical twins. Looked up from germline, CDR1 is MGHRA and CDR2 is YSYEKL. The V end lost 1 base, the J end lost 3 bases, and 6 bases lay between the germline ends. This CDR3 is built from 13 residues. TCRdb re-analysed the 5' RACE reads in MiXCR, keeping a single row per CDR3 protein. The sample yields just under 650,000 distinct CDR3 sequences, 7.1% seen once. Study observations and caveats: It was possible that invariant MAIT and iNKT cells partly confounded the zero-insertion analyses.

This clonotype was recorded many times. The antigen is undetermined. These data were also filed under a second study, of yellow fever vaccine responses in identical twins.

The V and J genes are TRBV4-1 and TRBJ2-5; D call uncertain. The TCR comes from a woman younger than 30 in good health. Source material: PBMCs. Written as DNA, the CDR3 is TGCGCCAGCAGCCAAGGGGTTGAAGAGACCCAGTACTTC. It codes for CASSQGVEETQYF.